The 14 T cell receptor beta chains below come from one sample, sequenced in a study of blood T cell repertoires in COVID-19. The data were produced by immunoSEQ multiplex PCR, yet TCRdb's version contains in-frame clones alone and is incomplete. Altogether about 62,000 clones are present, roughly 80% being singletons, with the ten largest covering 5% to 7%. Sequencing was done on a sample of peripheral blood. The receptors shown here come from a woman aged 45-65 years with active or convalescent COVID-19.

This clone has more than one count but fewer than ten. The gene calls are TRBV19 and TRBJ1-3; weak D call: TRBD1 (5 bases). This CDR3 is built from 15 residues. Trimming took off 2 bases at V and 2 bases at J, with 10 bases between the two ends. Germline V gives CDR1 LNHDA, CDR2 SQIVND (reference sequence). CDR3 sequence (DNA): TGTGCCAGTAGTATAAAACCAGGGACTGGAAACACCATATATTTT. Translation gives CASSIKPGTGNTIYF.

This clone was observed once. The CDR3 region is CASRPTGGIGEQYF. As DNA, the CDR3 is TGTGCCAGCAGACCGACAGGGGGGATTGGCGAGCAGTACTTC. The gene calls are TRBV7-3 and TRBJ2-7; TRBD1 matches at 9 bases. Losses at the gene ends were 6 bases for V and 6 bases for J; bases not matched to a gene: 9. The CDR3 loop spans 14 amino acids. Germline V CDR1 and CDR2: SGHTA, FQGTGA.

J is TRBJ2-5 and V is TRBV5-6; D is unresolved. The length of the CDR3 is 16 residues. The V gene's germline CDR1 is SGHDT and CDR2 YYEEEE. Trimming removed 1 base from V and 4 bases from J, with 17 bases in between. The CDR3 DNA reads as TGTGCCAGCAGCTTGTCGGCAGGCTATCCCTCAGAGACCCAGTACTTC. The encoded protein is CASSLSAGYPSETQYF.

The chain links TRBV7-2 to TRBJ1-1; D unclear. The CDR3 contains 12 residues. Looked up from germline, CDR1 is SGHTA and CDR2 is FQGNSA. Trimming took 5 bases from V and 5 from J, leaving 9 bases between them. The DNA for the CDR3 is TGTGCCAGCAGCCTCGCAGAAACTGAAGCTTTCTTT. This encodes CASSLAETEAFF. The full variable domain, with the rest looked up from reference TRBV7-2 and TRBJ1-1, is GAGVSQSPSNKVTEKGKDVELRCDPISGHTALYWYRQSLGQGLEFLIYFQGNSAPDKSGLPSDRFSAERTGGSVSTLTIQRTQQEDSAVYLCASSLAETEAFFGQGTRLTVV.

This chain links TRBV6-5 with TRBJ2-1; possibly TRBD1 for D (6 bases). The CDR3 length is 13 residues. V lost 8 bases and J 8 bases, leaving 16 bases between the germline ends. Germline V gives CDR1 MNHEY, CDR2 SVGAGI. The CDR3 protein is CASQTPGVHEQFF. CDR3 nucleotides: TGTGCCAGCCAGACCCCAGGGGTTCATGAGCAGTTCTTC.

This clone is judged medium-sized. At the DNA level, this CDR3 is encoded by other sequences in the same sample as well. V and J are TRBV9 and TRBJ1-2; 9 nucleotides align to TRBD1. Trimming at V came to 3 bases and at J to 5 bases, leaving 2 bases not matched to a gene. The CDR3 sequence is 13 residues long. Germline lookup yields CDR1 SGDLS and CDR2 YYNGEE. In DNA form, the CDR3 reads TGTGCCAGCAGCGCTGGGACAGGGTATGGCTACACCTTC. Its translation: CASSAGTGYGYTF.

This rearrangement joins TRBV7-2 to TRBJ2-3; 9 nucleotides agree with TRBD1. This CDR3 is 14 amino acids long. The V gene's germline CDR1 is SGHTA and CDR2 FQGNSA. V was clipped by 3 bases and J by 4 bases; unmatched bases: 2. CDR3 nucleotide sequence: TGTGCCAGCAGCTTCGACAGGGGGTCAGATACGCAGTATTTT. Protein sequence: CASSFDRGSDTQYF.

The rearrangement links TRBV5-1 to TRBJ2-3; D remains ambiguous. CDR1 and CDR2 from the germline V gene are SGHRS and YFSETQ. Trimming left V 4 bases short and J 0 bases short, with 9 bases between. The CDR3 runs 14 residues. The CDR3 nucleotides read TGCGCCAGCAGCCCCGCCGGGAGCACAGATACGCAGTATTTT. It specifies CASSPAGSTDTQYF.

This clone came up once. A junction boundary mismatches the germline segment, possibly from a read error. The rearrangement links TRBV6-2 or TRBV6-3 to TRBJ2-1, with 14 positions matching TRBD2. This CDR3 spans 17 amino acids. Germline V lookup: CDR1 MNHEY, CDR2 SVGEGT. For the CDR3, the DNA is TGTGCCAGCAGCGGGACTAGCGGGAGAGCGGGCTACAGTGAGCAGTTCTTC. Translating gives CASSGTSGRAGYSEQFF.

The genes are TRBV14 and TRBJ1-1, with D possibly matching TRBD1 (5 bases). Germline V gives CDR1 SGHDN, CDR2 FVKESK. The V gene lost 4 bases and the J gene lost 1 base, with 13 bases spanning the gap. The CDR3 has 15 residues. The CDR3 protein is CASSPFFQGNTEAFF. The CDR3 DNA follows: TGTGCCAGCAGCCCCTTTTTTCAGGGGAACACTGAAGCTTTCTTT.

The chain is built from TRBV13 and TRBJ1-1; D gene ambiguous. V was clipped by 5 bases and J by 8 bases, with 18 bases between them. The CDR3 is 14 residues long. Germline lookup yields CDR1 PRHDT and CDR2 FYEKMQ (reference sequence). The CDR3 sequence: CASSVVGGFGEAFF. The CDR3 bases are TGTGCCAGCAGCGTCGTGGGAGGGTTCGGGGAAGCTTTCTTT. The whole variable domain, remainder taken from reference TRBV13 and TRBJ1-1, is AAGVIQSPRHLIKEKRETATLKCYPIPRHDTVYWYQQGPGQDPQFLISFYEKMQSDKGSIPDRFSAQQFSDYHSELNMSSLELGDSALYFCASSVVGGFGEAFFGQGTRLTVV.

The chain has TRBV13 and TRBJ2-7, with 8 bases aligning to TRBD2. The J segment lost 5 bases and the V segment lost 4 bases, leaving 4 bases of the junction unmatched. The CDR3 sequence is 13 residues long. CDR1 is PRHDT, CDR2 FYEKMQ, per germline (reference sequence). Written as DNA, the CDR3 is TGTGCCAGCAGCTCGGGACTAGGAGACGAGCAGTACTTC. Protein: CASSSGLGDEQYF.

V gene TRBV7-8 combines with J gene TRBJ2-5, with D perhaps matching TRBD1 (6 bases). Trimming took 1 base from V and 2 from J, leaving 11 bases between them. This CDR3 region has 15 residues. CDR1 and CDR2 (germline): SGHVS, FQNEAQ. CDR3 protein: CASSLVRTVQETQYF. CDR3 sequence (DNA): TGTGCCAGCAGCTTAGTTCGGACAGTTCAAGAGACCCAGTACTTC.

This sequence joins TRBV4-2 and TRBJ2-1; 12 bases match TRBD2. The CDR3 contains 20 residues. V was pared by 4 bases and J by 0 bases, with 13 bases of the junction left unmatched. Germline assignment: CDR1 LGHNA and CDR2 YNFKEQ. Written as DNA, the CDR3 is TGTGCCAGCAGCCGTCATCCCGGACTAGCGGGGAGGAGCTCCTACAATGAGCAGTTCTTC. This encodes CASSRHPGLAGRSSYNEQFF.